This record covers a single T cell receptor (beta chain). Antigen specificity is unknown. As to time point: pretreatment peripheral blood. Method: immunoSEQ multiplex PCR; TCRdb's copy keeps in-frame clones and lacks some. The table includes tens of thousands of clones, around 79% detected once. The CDR3 contains 15 residues. The data belong to a study of PD-L1 blockade in urothelial cancer. Study details: Every 3 weeks, patients received intravenous atezolizumab 1,200 mg, beginning 2014. Blood underwent analysis 3 weeks (second dose) and 6 weeks after treatment began.

Study results and caveats: Having blood TCR clonality under the median before treatment predicted better survival. Larger 3-week expansion of tumor-associated blood clones was seen in durable-benefit patients.

The V gene is TRBV21-1, the J gene TRBJ1-2; TRBD1, the D gene given by the table, was not confirmed from the DNA. TRBV21-1 is deemed a pseudogene. The source material was PBMCs, sampled around atezolizumab (anti-PD-L1) treatment. This receptor was obtained from a man aged 65 to 79 with urothelial cancer. As DNA, the CDR3 is TGTGCCAGCAGCCCACAGAAAGGGACAAACTGGGGCTACACCTTC. This sequence encodes CASSPQKGTNWGYTF.